This T cell receptor (beta chain) was recorded in a study of T cells after yellow fever vaccination. This clonotype was seen repeatedly, ten times or more. Its matching antigen is unknown. Study-level results: Sorted repertoires could include abundant contaminating clonotypes from bulk cells.

The CDR3 contains 14 residues. The V end was cut by 0 bases, the J end by 9 bases, with 15 bases between. CDR1 MNHEY and CDR2 SVGEGT come from the germline V gene. One entry per CDR3 protein, called by TCRdb with MiXCR from the 5' RACE reads. The data show a few hundred thousand distinct CDR3 sequences, with around 9.3% seen just once and about 3.7% held by the top ten. This receptor was obtained from a man younger than 30 who received the YFV17D yellow fever vaccine. This sequence joins TRBV6-2 or TRBV6-3 and TRBJ2-7; no clear D. This specimen was CD4+ T cells sorted from PBMCs, taken 5 days after the yellow fever booster vaccination. The chain's CDR3 is CASSYSDGQPVQYF. Here the CDR3 DNA reads TGTGCCAGCAGTTACTCGGATGGGCAACCCGTGCAGTACTTC.